What follows are 19 T cell receptor beta chains derived from one specimen sequenced in a study of shared clonotypes between healthy human individuals. Profiling relied on immunoSEQ multiplex PCR, and the TCRdb table lists in-frame clones only, not all of them. The sample records around 480,000 clones, 60% to 80% being singletons. What was sequenced was PBMCs. Receptor source: a woman aged 40 to 50 in good health. Some clones in this sample may be carry-over from other donors' samples.

The chain recombines TRBV19 with TRBJ2-4; 12 nucleotides line up with TRBD1. The J segment lost 9 bases and the V segment lost 2 bases, leaving 11 bases of the junction unmatched. The CDR3 consists of 17 residues. Germline CDR1 LNHDA, CDR2 SQIVND (reference sequence). The DNA of the CDR3 is TGTGCCAGTAGTATAATAGGGACAGGGGGCTTGGTCGGCATTCAGTACTTC. It translates to CASSIIGTGGLVGIQYF.

This clone was counted ten times or more. The chain links TRBV4-2 to TRBJ2-7; weak D call: TRBD2 (5 bases). CDR3 length: 17 residues. Trimming left V 0 bases short and J 2 bases short, with 17 bases between. Per germline, CDR1 LGHNA and CDR2 YNFKEQ. Written as DNA, the CDR3 is TGTGCCAGCAGCCAAGACCAATCGGGGAAAACCACCTACGAGCAGTACTTC. It is translated as CASSQDQSGKTTYEQYF.

This chain connects TRBV28 to TRBJ2-5, with 7 bases identical to TRBD1. CDR1 and CDR2 (germline): MDHEN, SYDVKM. The junction had 5 bases not matched to a gene; V was cut back by 2 bases and J by 2 bases. This CDR3 comprises 15 residues. The CDR3 sequence is CASSLETGSQETQYF. The CDR3 nucleotides are TGTGCCAGCAGTTTAGAGACAGGGAGTCAAGAGACCCAGTACTTC.

This rearrangement joins TRBV9 to TRBJ1-1; 7 nucleotides agree with TRBD1. With 3 bases clipped from V and 1 base from J, the junction kept 3 bases outside the gene matches. This CDR3 spans 14 amino acids. Germline-derived CDR1 and CDR2 are SGDLS and YYNGEE. The CDR3 DNA sequence: TGTGCCAGCAGCGCCAGGGGGTCGAACACTGAAGCTTTCTTT. Its protein is CASSARGSNTEAFF.

This rearrangement joins TRBV19 to TRBJ1-5; D is unresolved. The CDR3 has 15 amino acids. CDR1 and CDR2 (germline): LNHDA, SQIVND (reference sequence). V was trimmed by 5 bases and J by 5 bases, leaving 16 bases between them. CDR3 nucleotides: TGTGCCAGTAGTCAAGGCAGGCCGGCCGATCAGCCCCAGCATTTT. It encodes CASSQGRPADQPQHF.

The chain recombines TRBV27 with TRBJ2-7, with 7 bases identical to TRBD2. The V gene end was trimmed by 3 bases and the J gene end by 1 base; junction bases not matched to a gene: 9. Germline lookup yields CDR1 MNHEY and CDR2 SMNVEV (reference sequence). CDR3 length: 16 amino acids. The CDR3 region is CASSFPKRDGSYEQYF. The DNA for the CDR3 is TGTGCCAGCAGTTTCCCCAAGCGGGATGGGTCCTACGAGCAGTACTTC.

A word on this clone: One junction end disagrees with the germline gene, perhaps due to a read error. Other nucleotide sequences in the sample specify the same CDR3. The chain links TRBV7-9 to TRBJ1-3, with D unresolved. The CDR3 spans 14 residues. CDR1 is SEHNR, CDR2 FQNEAQ, per germline (reference sequence). The CDR3: CASSLQRSGNTIYF. CDR3 in DNA: TGTGCTAGCAGCCTACAACGCTCTGGAAACACCATATATTTT.

J is TRBJ1-1 and V is TRBV2; D gene uncertain. Trimming stripped 0 bases from V and 2 bases from J, with 10 bases between. Per germline, CDR1 SNHLY and CDR2 FYNNEI. The CDR3 runs 15 residues. The CDR3 here is CASSEAPGRNTEAFF. The CDR3 bases are TGTGCCAGCAGTGAAGCCCCGGGCAGAAACACTGAAGCTTTCTTT. Variable domain in full (rest from reference TRBV2 and TRBJ1-1): EPEVTQTPSHQVTQMGQEVILRCVPISNHLYFYWYRQILGQKVEFLVSFYNNEISEKSEIFDDQFSVERPDGSNFTLKIRSTKLEDSAMYFCASSEAPGRNTEAFFGQGTRLTVV.

The V gene is TRBV12-2, the J gene TRBJ2-7; TRBD2, the table's D call, lacks a check against the DNA. TRBV12-2 represents a pseudogene. The CDR3 loop spans 15 amino acids. The CDR3 spells CASRLRRVCSYEQYF. Written as DNA, the CDR3 is TGTGCAAGTCGCTTACGTCGGGTGTGCTCCTACGAGCAGTACTTC.

The CDR3 region has the DNA TGTGCCAGCAGTCAACCTCCGGACAGGGGGTGGGATACGCAGTATTTT. Translating it yields CASSQPPDRGWDTQYF. This sequence joins TRBV6-6 and TRBJ2-3; 10 bases fit TRBD1. After removal of 5 bases from V and 6 bases from J, the junction contained 11 bases not matched to a gene. This CDR3 has 16 amino acids. The V gene's germline CDR1 is MNHNY and CDR2 SVGAGI (reference sequence).

The chain joins TRBV29-1 to TRBJ2-1, with D tentatively TRBD1 or TRBD2 (5 bases each). CDR1 and CDR2 from the germline V gene are SQVTM and ANQGSEA. Trimming left V 2 bases short and J 2 bases short, with 13 bases between. The CDR3 extends over 15 amino acids. The CDR3 sequence: CSVERLGEPYNEQFF. The CDR3 DNA reads TGCAGCGTTGAAAGGTTGGGGGAACCCTACAATGAGCAGTTCTTC.

This clone has only a few counts. This rearrangement joins TRBV27 to TRBJ2-2, with TRBD1 identical over 8 bases. V gave up 7 bases and J gave up 1 base; unmatched junction bases: 11. From germline, CDR1 is MNHEY and CDR2 SMNVEV (reference sequence). The CDR3 consists of 17 residues. CDR3 region: CASNPSRDRLNTGELFF. DNA for the CDR3: TGTGCCAGCAATCCCTCCAGGGACAGGCTGAACACCGGGGAGCTGTTTTTT.

V and J are TRBV6-5 and TRBJ2-3; no clear D. The CDR3 spans 11 residues. V was clipped by 3 bases and J by 9 bases, with 7 bases between them. The germline gives CDR1 MNHEY, CDR2 SVGAGI. The CDR3 here is CASSYLGTQYF. DNA of the CDR3: TGTGCCAGCAGTTATTTAGGCACGCAGTATTTT.

The chain joins TRBV9 to TRBJ2-1; a weak D match, TRBD2 (6 bases). The V gene lost 0 bases and the J gene lost 5 bases, with 9 bases spanning the gap. The CDR3 consists of 14 residues. The V gene's germline CDR1 is SGDLS and CDR2 YYNGEE. CDR3 nucleotide sequence: TGTGCCAGCAGCGTAGGGGGGGTAAACAATGAGCAGTTCTTC. Amino acids: CASSVGGVNNEQFF.

This clone was seen ten or more times. The rearrangement joins TRBV19 to TRBJ1-5, with 9 bases lining up with TRBD1. Germline assignment: CDR1 LNHDA and CDR2 SQIVND (reference sequence). The CDR3 covers 15 residues. Trimming removed 4 bases from V and 5 bases from J; junction bases left unmatched: 6. This chain's CDR3 is CASSNPQGADQPQHF. CDR3 nucleotides: TGTGCCAGTAGTAACCCACAGGGGGCCGATCAGCCCCAGCATTTT. Looking up the rest from reference TRBV19 and TRBJ1-5 gives the full variable domain: DGGITQSPKYLFRKEGQNVTLSCEQNLNHDAMYWYRQDPGQGLRLIYYSQIVNDFQKGDIAEGYSVSREKKESFPLTVTSAQKNPTAFYLCASSNPQGADQPQHFGDGTRLSIL.

The chain carries TRBV7-7 and TRBJ2-5, with 11 bases that match TRBD1. The CDR3 has 16 residues. Trimming at V came to 3 bases and at J to 2 bases, leaving 5 bases not matched to a gene. CDR1 and CDR2 (germline): SSHAT, FNYEAQ (reference sequence). Here the CDR3 reads CASSFGTGGPQETQYF. The DNA for the CDR3 is TGTGCCAGCAGCTTTGGGACAGGGGGACCACAAGAGACCCAGTACTTC.

The chain recombines TRBV5-1 with TRBJ1-5; D unresolved. CDR3 length: 12 amino acids. V lost 4 bases and J 6 bases, leaving 8 bases between the germline ends. Germline V CDR1 and CDR2: SGHRS, YFSETQ. The CDR3 loop reads CASSDPGQPQHF. CDR3 nucleotides: TGCGCCAGCAGCGACCCGGGTCAGCCCCAGCATTTT. Variable domain in full (rest from reference TRBV5-1 and TRBJ1-5): KAGVTQTPRYLIKTRGQQVTLSCSPISGHRSVSWYQQTPGQGLQFLFEYFSETQRNKGNFPGRFSGRQFSNSRSEMNVSTLELGDSALYLCASSDPGQPQHFGDGTRLSIL.

This chain joins TRBV29-1 and TRBJ1-1; 7 bases agree with TRBD1. This CDR3 is built from 13 residues. Trimming cost V 7 bases and J 1 base; bases outside gene matches: 6. Germline V lookup: CDR1 SQVTM, CDR2 ANQGSEA. The CDR3 bases are TGCAGCGCGACAGGGAACCAGAACACTGAAGCTTTCTTT. Its protein is CSATGNQNTEAFF.

The rearrangement uses TRBV7-2 and TRBJ1-3; D is possibly TRBD1 (5 bases). V lost 5 bases and J 0 bases, leaving 11 bases between the germline ends. Germline CDR1 reads SGHTA; CDR2 reads FQGNSA. The CDR3 contains 15 residues. CDR3 sequence (DNA): TGTGCCAGCAGCAAGGACACCTACTCTGGAAACACCATATATTTT. Amino acids: CASSKDTYSGNTIYF.